This T cell receptor beta chain is drawn from a study of Ad26.COV2.S vaccination and SARS-CoV-2 variants. The table came from immunoSEQ multiplex PCR; TCRdb's copy has only in-frame clones and leaves some out. The sample includes hundreds of thousands of clones, about 87% of them seen just once. The treatment here: around 19 received Ad26.COV2.S at low or high dose, single or two shots; 5 received placebo; per-sample allocation not given. Day 63 after the first vaccine or placebo injection was the time point for sampling. The CDR3 is made up of 14 amino acids. V gave up 0 bases and J gave up 2 bases, with 9 bases separating them. Germline V gene data show CDR1 as SGDLS and CDR2 as YYNGEE.

Sequenced here: peripheral blood, sampled in a trial of Ad26.COV2.S vaccine versus placebo. V and J are TRBV9 and TRBJ2-7; D unclear. The clonotype originates from a person between 18 and 60 years old who received the Ad26.COV2.S COVID-19 vaccine or a placebo. The CDR3 loop is CASSVVPATYEQYF. The CDR3 bases are TGTGCCAGCAGCGTAGTGCCGGCCACCTACGAGCAGTACTTC.